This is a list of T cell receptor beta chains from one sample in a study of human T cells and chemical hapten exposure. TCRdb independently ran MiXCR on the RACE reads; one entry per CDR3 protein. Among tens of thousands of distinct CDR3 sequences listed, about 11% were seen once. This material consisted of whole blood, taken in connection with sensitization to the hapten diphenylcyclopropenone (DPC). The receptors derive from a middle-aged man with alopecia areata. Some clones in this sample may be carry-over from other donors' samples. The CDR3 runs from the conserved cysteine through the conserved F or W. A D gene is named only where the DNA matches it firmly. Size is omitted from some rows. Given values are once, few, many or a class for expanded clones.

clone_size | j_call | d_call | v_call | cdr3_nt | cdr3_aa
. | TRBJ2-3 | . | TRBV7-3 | TGTGCCAGCAGCTTCCGGGACTGGTCCAGCCCCGTCGAGACAGATATGCAGTATTTT | CASSFRDWSSPVETDMQYF
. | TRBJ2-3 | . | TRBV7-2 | TGTGCCAGCAGCTTATCCCTAGTACCAGATACGCAGTATTTT | CASSLSLVPDTQYF
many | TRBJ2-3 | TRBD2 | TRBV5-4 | TGTGCCAGCAGCTCTCCGGGACTAGCGGGGAGAACAGATACGCAGTATTTT | CASSSPGLAGRTDTQYF
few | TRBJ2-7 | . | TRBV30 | TGTGCCTGGGGGCTGAGGGGCGGCGAGCAGTACTTC | CAWGLRGGEQYF
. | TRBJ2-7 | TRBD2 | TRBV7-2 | TGTGCCAGCAGCCTCCGGACAGCTAGCGGGGGGGACTCCTACGAGCAGTACTTC | CASSLRTASGGDSYEQYF
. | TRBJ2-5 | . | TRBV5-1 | TGCGCCAGCAGCTTGGCCCAAGAGACCCAGTACTTC | CASSLAQETQYF
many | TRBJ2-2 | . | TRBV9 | TGTGCCAGCAGCCCCGGGAACACCGGGGAGCTGTTTTTT | CASSPGNTGELFF
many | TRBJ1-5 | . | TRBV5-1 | TGCGCCAGCAGATCTTCAGGGTTTCGGCTAAGCAATCAGCCCCAGCATTTT | CASRSSGFRLSNQPQHF
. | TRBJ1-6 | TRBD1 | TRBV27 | TGTGCCAGCAGTTTATTCCCACCACAGGGGGCAATGGATTCACCCCTCCACTTT | CASSLFPPQGAMDSPLHF
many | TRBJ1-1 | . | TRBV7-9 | TGTGCCAGCAGCAATAGCGGGGGATCAGGTGGGGCTGAAGCTTTCTTT | CASSNSGGSGGAEAFF
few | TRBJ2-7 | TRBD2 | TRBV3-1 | TGTGCCAGCAGCCACGGACTAGCGGTTACCTACGAGCAGTACTTC | CASSHGLAVTYEQYF
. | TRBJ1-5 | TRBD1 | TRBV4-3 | TGCGCCAGCAGCCAAGAGCGGACAGGGAATAGGCCCCAGCATTTT | CASSQERTGNRPQHF
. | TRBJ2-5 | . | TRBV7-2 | TGTGCCAGCAGCATCGCCCCTGGGGAGACCCAGTACTTC | CASSIAPGETQYF
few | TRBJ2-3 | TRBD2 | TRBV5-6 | TGTGCCAGCAGCTTTGGTAGCGGGACTTTTGCAGATACGCAGTATTTT | CASSFGSGTFADTQYF
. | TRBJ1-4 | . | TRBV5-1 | TGCGCCAGCAGCCCACAGGGTTCTTCAACTAATGAAAAACTGTTTTTT | CASSPQGSSTNEKLFF
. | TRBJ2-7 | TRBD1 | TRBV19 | TGTGCCAGTAGTTCGGGACAGGTGAGCTACGAGCAGTACTTC | CASSSGQVSYEQYF
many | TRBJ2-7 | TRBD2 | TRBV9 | TGTGCCAGCAGCGTAGTTGGGACTAGCGGGACCGAGCAGTACTTC | CASSVVGTSGTEQYF
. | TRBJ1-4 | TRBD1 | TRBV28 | TGTGCCAGCAGTCCGTTACGGACAGGGGAAAAACTGTTTTTT | CASSPLRTGEKLFF
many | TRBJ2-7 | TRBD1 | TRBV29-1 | TGCAGCGCAAGAAGGGACAGCTCCTACGAGCAGTACTTC | CSARRDSSYEQYF
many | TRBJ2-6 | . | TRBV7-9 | TGTGCCAGCAGCTTAAAATTCGGGGGCGCGCCCTCTGGGGCCAACGTCCTGACTTTC | CASSLKFGGAPSGANVLTF
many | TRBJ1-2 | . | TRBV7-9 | TGTGCCAGCAGCTCCTGGGCCCAGGGAGGTAGCTATGGCTACACCTTC | CASSSWAQGGSYGYTF
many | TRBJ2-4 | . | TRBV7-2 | TGTGCCAGCAGCCCCAGGACAGACCTCAAAAACATTCAGTACTTC | CASSPRTDLKNIQYF
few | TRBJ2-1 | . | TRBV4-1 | TGCGCCAGCAGCCAAGATCGGACCCTTGCAAGCTCCTACAATGAGCAGTTCTTC | CASSQDRTLASSYNEQFF
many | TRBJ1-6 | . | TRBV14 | TGTGCCAGCAGCCAAGCTGCGTATAATTCACCCCTCCACTTT | CASSQAAYNSPLHF
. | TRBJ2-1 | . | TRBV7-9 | TGTGCCAGCAGCCCGGCCGCGCAGTACAATGAGCAGTTCTTC | CASSPAAQYNEQFF
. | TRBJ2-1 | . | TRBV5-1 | TGCGCCAGCAGCTTGGAAGCTCTGTACAATGAGCAGTTCTTC | CASSLEALYNEQFF
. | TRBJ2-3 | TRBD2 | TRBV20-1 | TGCAGTGCTAGAGCAACCGGACTAGCGGGAGTTCGGGATACGCAGTATTTT | CSARATGLAGVRDTQYF
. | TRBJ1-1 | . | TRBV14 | TGTGCCAGCAGCCAAGGGTGGCTCGGGGGTGAAGCTTTCTTT | CASSQGWLGGEAFF
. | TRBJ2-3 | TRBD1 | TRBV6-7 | TGTGCCAGCAGATCCAGACAGGGAGAAACAGATACGCAGTATTTT | CASRSRQGETDTQYF
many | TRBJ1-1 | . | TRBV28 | TGTGCCAGCAGCTCGGAGACTGAAGCTTTCTTT | CASSSETEAFF
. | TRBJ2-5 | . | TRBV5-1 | TGCGCCAGCCAGGTGGGCCGAGATGGAGAGACCCAGTACTTC | CASQVGRDGETQYF
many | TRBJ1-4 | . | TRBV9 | TGTGCCAGCAGCGTAGCGTTTACAACTAATGAAAAACTGTTTTTT | CASSVAFTTNEKLFF
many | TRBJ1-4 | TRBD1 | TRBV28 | TGTGCCAGCAGTTCGCAATTGGGGACAGGAAATGAAAAACTGTTTTTT | CASSSQLGTGNEKLFF
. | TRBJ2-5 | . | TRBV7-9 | TGTGCCAGCAGCTCCGGACTAGGGGGAGGCCAAGAGACCCAGTACTTC | CASSSGLGGGQETQYF
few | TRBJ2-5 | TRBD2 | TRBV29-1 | TGCAGCGTAGAACGCGGGACTAGCGGGAGCAAGACCCAGTACTTC | CSVERGTSGSKTQYF
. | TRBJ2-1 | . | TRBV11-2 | TGTGCCAGCAGCTTAGTAGGTGGACTCTTCAGGGATGAGCAGTTCTTC | CASSLVGGLFRDEQFF
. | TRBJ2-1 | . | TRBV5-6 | TGTGCCAGCTACGGACAGAGCTACAATGAGCAGTTCTTC | CASYGQSYNEQFF
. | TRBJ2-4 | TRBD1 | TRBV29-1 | TGCAGCGGAAGGACAGGGGGCTTGGAGATTCAGTACTTC | CSGRTGGLEIQYF
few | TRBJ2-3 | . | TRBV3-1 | TGTGCCAGCAGCCAAGATCTTGAGGGGCGGCGAAATACGCAGTATTTT | CASSQDLEGRRNTQYF
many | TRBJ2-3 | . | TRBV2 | TGTGCCAGCAGTGAAGGTCAACTGGTGACAGATACGCAGTATTTT | CASSEGQLVTDTQYF
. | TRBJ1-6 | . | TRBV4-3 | TGCGCCAGCAGCCAAGGCGGCAGGGGCCAGTCACCCCTCCACTTT | CASSQGGRGQSPLHF
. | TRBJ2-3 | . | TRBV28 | TGTGCCAGCAGTTTAGTGGATGCTAGCACAGATACGCAGTATTTT | CASSLVDASTDTQYF
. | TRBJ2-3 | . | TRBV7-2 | TGTGCCAGCAGCTTAGATAGGGCAGATACGCAGTATTTT | CASSLDRADTQYF
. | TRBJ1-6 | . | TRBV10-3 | TGTGCCATCACTGGGAACTATAATTCACCCCTCCACTTT | CAITGNYNSPLHF
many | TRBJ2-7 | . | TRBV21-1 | TGTGCCAACCCGACAGGAAAGGGGACCTACGAGCAGTACTTC | CANPTGKGTYEQYF
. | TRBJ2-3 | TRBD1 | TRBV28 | TGTGCCAGCAGTTATCCACCGAGGGGGCTGAGGACAGATACGCAGTATTTT | CASSYPPRGLRTDTQYF
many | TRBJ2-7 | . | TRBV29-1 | TGCAGCGTTGATCTGGGAGTATTAGACGAGCAGTACTTC | CSVDLGVLDEQYF
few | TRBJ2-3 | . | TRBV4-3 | TGCGCCAGCAGCCAAGTCGCTGTTGGGACGCAGTATTTT | CASSQVAVGTQYF
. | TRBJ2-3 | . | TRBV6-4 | TGTGCCAGCAGTGACTCGCATCCGGCAGATACGCAGTATTTT | CASSDSHPADTQYF
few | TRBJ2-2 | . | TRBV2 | TGTGCCAGCAGTGAATACAGGGCAAACACCGGGGAGCTGTTTTTT | CASSEYRANTGELFF
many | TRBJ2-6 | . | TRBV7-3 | TGTGCCAGCAGCCCCCAGGGGTTCTCCGGGGCCAACGTCCTGACTTTC | CASSPQGFSGANVLTF